One sample yielded the 25 T cell receptor beta chains listed below, sequenced in a study of identical twins. Each CDR3 protein gets one entry after TCRdb re-called the 5' RACE reads with MiXCR. The sample consists of about 920,000 distinct CDR3 sequences, roughly 12% of them appearing once. The sample was also linked to a second study, of yellow fever vaccine responses in identical twins.

The specimen was PBMCs. The receptor source for this set is a woman in her late teens or twenties in good health.

The rearrangement uses TRBV5-1 and TRBJ1-3; TRBD1 matches at 9 bases. Germline V CDR1 and CDR2: SGHRS, YFSETQ. V dropped 0 bases and J dropped 0; count of bases not matched to a gene: 4. The CDR3 spans 17 residues. CDR3 bases: TGCGCCAGCAGCTTGGCCGGGACAGGGTACTCTGGAAACACCATATATTTT. The encoded protein is CASSLAGTGYSGNTIYF.

The chain recombines TRBV14 with TRBJ2-3; D unclear. V shed 1 base and J shed 0 bases, with 11 bases lying between them. The CDR3 runs 16 residues. The germline V gene has CDR1 SGHDN and CDR2 FVKESK. Written as DNA, the CDR3 is TGTGCCAGCAGCCAAGGGCCCCACCAAAGCACAGATACGCAGTATTTT. Its translation is CASSQGPHQSTDTQYF.

The CDR3 sequence: CASSLAFQGGAFF. The CDR3 DNA reads as TGTGCCAGCAGTTTAGCTTTTCAGGGTGGAGCTTTCTTT. The chain carries TRBV12-3 or TRBV12-4 and TRBJ1-1; the D gene is possibly TRBD1 (5 bases). This CDR3 comprises 13 residues. V was shortened by 0 bases and J by 10 bases, with 12 bases between the two germline ends.

This clonotype was picked up many times. This chain uses TRBV7-2 with TRBJ2-1, with 10 nucleotides matching TRBD2. The CDR3 spans 17 residues. Germline trimming cut 3 bases from V and 5 bases from J; bases unmatched to any gene: 10. Germline CDR1 SGHTA, CDR2 FQGNSA. This CDR3 reads CASSLGPPGLANNEQFF. Written as DNA, the CDR3 is TGTGCCAGCAGCTTGGGCCCTCCGGGACTAGCGAACAATGAGCAGTTCTTC.

The chain couples TRBV10-3 to TRBJ2-7, with 10 positions matching TRBD1. Germline assignment: CDR1 ENHRY and CDR2 SYGVKD. CDR3 length equals 16 residues. Trimming took 3 bases from V and 5 from J; bases not matched to a gene: 10. CDR3 loop: CAISEGRTGGAHEQYV. CDR3 DNA sequence: TGTGCCATCAGTGAAGGTAGGACAGGGGGTGCCCACGAGCAGTACGTC.

This clonotype was observed a few times. The rearrangement joins TRBV4-1 to TRBJ2-1, with 7 bases identical to TRBD2. The V segment lost 1 base and the J segment 2 bases; nucleotides outside the gene matches: 5. The CDR3 consists of 16 residues. Per the germline V gene, CDR1 is MGHRA and CDR2 is YSYEKL. The chain's CDR3 is CASSQGPGLAYNEQFF. As DNA, the CDR3 is TGCGCCAGCAGCCAAGGGCCCGGACTAGCCTACAATGAGCAGTTCTTC.

The V and J genes are TRBV18 and TRBJ1-2; no definite D call. CDR3 length: 13 residues. Germline V gene data show CDR1 as KGHSH and CDR2 as LQKENI. The V gene lost 7 bases and the J gene lost 8 bases, with 17 bases spanning the gap. The CDR3 here is CASFTTGAYGYTF. The CDR3 nucleotides are TGTGCCAGCTTCACCACGGGAGCCTACGGCTACACCTTC.

This clonotype was counted only a few times. The chain links TRBV28 to TRBJ2-1; D may correspond to TRBD1 or TRBD2 (5 bases each). This CDR3 region has 16 residues. V dropped 5 bases and J dropped 5 bases, with 19 bases sitting between them. Per germline, CDR1 MDHEN and CDR2 SYDVKM. The CDR3 reads CASSPTGRDGHNEQFF. DNA for the CDR3: TGTGCCAGCAGTCCAACCGGAAGGGACGGCCACAATGAGCAGTTCTTC.

This clonotype has ten or more counts. The genes are TRBV20-1 and TRBJ1-2; the match to TRBD1 covers 11 bases. This CDR3 is 11 amino acids long. With 5 bases clipped from V and 8 bases from J, the junction kept 1 base outside the gene matches. Looked up from germline, CDR1 is DFQATT and CDR2 is SNEGSKA (reference sequence). DNA of the CDR3: TGCAGTGCTTGGACAGGGGGCGGCTACACCTTC. Its protein product is CSAWTGGGYTF.

This clonotype came up a few times. CDR3 sequence: CASKRQGGMNTEAFF. CDR3 nucleotides: TGCGCCAGCAAACGACAGGGAGGCATGAACACTGAAGCTTTCTTT. The J gene is TRBJ1-1, the V gene TRBV5-1, with TRBD1 identical over 7 bases. V gave up 6 bases and J gave up 0 bases; unmatched junction bases: 8. The CDR3 consists of 15 residues. In germline, CDR1 is SGHRS, CDR2 YFSETQ.

This clonotype was counted many times. The chain joins TRBV5-1 to TRBJ2-7, with 10 bases fitting TRBD2. CDR3 length: 14 amino acids. Trimming at V came to 4 bases and at J to 4 bases, leaving 5 bases not matched to a gene. Germline lookup yields CDR1 SGHRS and CDR2 YFSETQ. Here the CDR3 DNA reads TGCGCCAGCAGCACCTGGACTAGCGGTTACGAGCAGTACTTC. The encoded protein is CASSTWTSGYEQYF.

V and J are TRBV11-2 and TRBJ2-1; maybe TRBD2 (7 bases). The CDR3 runs to 17 residues. V gave up 1 base and J gave up 7 bases, with 20 bases separating them. Looked up from germline, CDR1 is SGHAT and CDR2 is FQNNGV. The CDR3 bases are TGTGCCAGCAGCTTAGTGGTTGTGGGGGGGCCTGGTAATGAGCAGTTCTTC. Translation gives CASSLVVVGGPGNEQFF. Full variable domain (outside the CDR3, taken from reference TRBV11-2 and TRBJ2-1): EAGVAQSPRYKIIEKRQSVAFWCNPISGHATLYWYQQILGQGPKLLIQFQNNGVVDDSQLPKDRFSAERLKGVDSTLKIQPAKLEDSAVYLCASSLVVVGGPGNEQFFGPGTRLTVL.

The rearrangement uses TRBV3-1 and TRBJ2-2; D gene unclear. In germline, CDR1 is LGHDT, CDR2 YNNKEL (reference sequence). The V end lost 4 bases, the J end lost 6 bases, and 15 bases lay between the germline ends. CDR3 size: 15 residues. The CDR3, as DNA: TGTGCCAGCAGCCCCGACGGACCACCGGCCGGGGAGCTGTTTTTT. Amino acid sequence: CASSPDGPPAGELFF. The variable domain in full, completed from reference TRBV3-1 and TRBJ2-2, reads DTAVSQTPKYLVTQMGNDKSIKCEQNLGHDTMYWYKQDSKKFLKIMFSYNNKELIINETVPNRFSPKSPDKAHLNLHINSLELGDSAVYFCASSPDGPPAGELFFGEGSRLTVL.

In its sample, this clonotype was seen a few times. The rearrangement links TRBV7-2 to TRBJ1-2, with D perhaps TRBD1 (5 bases). The CDR3 covers 14 residues. The V end was cut by 5 bases, the J end by 7 bases, with 17 bases between. Germline V lookup: CDR1 SGHTA, CDR2 FQGNSA. This CDR3 reads CASSQGSVSGGYTF. Here the CDR3 DNA reads TGTGCCAGCAGCCAGGGATCGGTCTCGGGTGGCTACACCTTC.

This clonotype appeared a few times. This chain joins TRBV5-1 and TRBJ2-1; 8 positions agree with TRBD2. Losses at the gene ends were 2 bases for V and 8 bases for J; bases not matched to a gene: 6. The V gene's germline CDR1 is SGHRS and CDR2 YFSETQ. This CDR3 has 14 residues. The CDR3 is CASSFSGGVDEQFF. Here the CDR3 DNA reads TGCGCCAGCAGCTTCAGCGGGGGTGTGGATGAGCAGTTCTTC.

This clonotype appeared a few times. The rearrangement uses TRBV20-1 and TRBJ2-7; TRBD2 might be the D (5 bases). CDR3 length: 14 amino acids. The V and J ends lost 3 bases and 0 bases respectively, with 12 bases between them. From germline, CDR1 is DFQATT and CDR2 SNEGSKA (reference sequence). CDR3 in DNA: TGCAGTGCTAGCCCGGGAAGGAGCTCCTACGAGCAGTACGTC. Translated, it gives CSASPGRSSYEQYV.

This clonotype was picked up a small number of times. The V gene is TRBV4-1, the J gene TRBJ2-7, with 7 bases identical to TRBD2. This CDR3 has 10 amino acids. The germline CDR1 and CDR2 sequences are MGHRA and YSYEKL. With 4 bases clipped from V and 11 bases from J, the junction kept 2 bases outside the gene matches. CDR3 DNA sequence: TGCGCCAGCAGCCGGGGGGGGGAGTACTTC. As protein: CASSRGGEYF.

Many counts were recorded for this clonotype. The J gene is TRBJ2-2, the V gene TRBV5-1; possible D gene TRBD1, 5 bases. The CDR3 runs 12 residues. V shed 4 bases and J shed 7 bases, with 8 bases lying between them. Germline CDR1 reads SGHRS; CDR2 reads YFSETQ. Written as DNA, the CDR3 is TGCGCCAGCAGCGTTCAGGGCGGGGAGCTGTTTTTT. It translates to CASSVQGGELFF.

The chain uses TRBV3-1 and TRBJ2-7; D might be TRBD1 or TRBD2, each matching 6 bases. V was clipped by 3 bases and J by 7 bases, with 19 bases between them. CDR1 and CDR2 (germline): LGHDT, YNNKEL (reference sequence). The CDR3 consists of 15 residues. The CDR3 sequence: CASSQFPGASTEQYV. CDR3 nucleotides: TGTGCCAGCAGCCAGTTTCCGGGGGCCTCTACGGAGCAGTACGTC.

This clonotype was seen only a few times. CDR3 residues: CASSFAPGELFF. Here the CDR3 DNA reads TGTGCCAGCAGCTTCGCCCCCGGGGAGCTGTTTTTT. The chain links TRBV7-9 to TRBJ2-2, with unresolved D. The CDR3 runs to 12 residues. V lost 3 bases to trimming and J lost 6 bases, with 5 bases between them. From germline, CDR1 is SEHNR and CDR2 FQNEAQ (reference sequence).

The CDR3 spells CASRRTRVTEAFF. The CDR3 nucleotides are TGTGCCAGCAGACGAACCAGGGTCACTGAAGCTTTCTTT. This chain connects TRBV6-1 to TRBJ1-1; the D gene is possibly TRBD1 (5 bases). The CDR3 length is 13 residues. Per germline, CDR1 MNHNS and CDR2 SASEGT. Trimming stripped 6 bases from V and 4 bases from J, with 12 bases between.

V usage is TRBV9 and J usage is TRBJ2-5; TRBD2 matches 13 bases. Germline V gene data show CDR1 as SGDLS and CDR2 as YYNGEE. V shed 0 bases and J 7 bases; nucleotides not matched to a gene: 6. The CDR3 has 16 amino acids. DNA of the CDR3: TGTGCCAGCAGCGTAGGGACTAGCGGGAGTTTTGCGACCCAGTACTTC. This codes for CASSVGTSGSFATQYF.

This clonotype was detected a few times. The chain has TRBV5-1 and TRBJ2-3; 13 bases are a match to TRBD2. CDR3 length equals 18 residues. The junction had 8 bases not matched to a gene; V was cut back by 4 bases and J by 0 bases. CDR1 and CDR2 from the germline V gene are SGHRS and YFSETQ. CDR3 protein: CASSVPGTSGASTDTQYF. DNA for the CDR3: TGCGCCAGCAGCGTCCCCGGGACTAGCGGGGCTAGCACAGATACGCAGTATTTT.

This chain uses TRBV12-3 or TRBV12-4 with TRBJ2-2; TRBD2 might be the D (5 bases). This CDR3 is 13 amino acids long. V was pared by 6 bases and J by 6 bases, with 11 bases between. The CDR3 loop reads CASSLEDAGELFF. DNA for the CDR3: TGTGCCAGCAGCCTGGAGGACGCCGGGGAGCTGTTTTTT.

The chain couples TRBV6-5 to TRBJ2-6; D not certain. The ends were cut back, 8 bases at V and 3 bases at J, with 2 bases in the middle. The CDR3 length is 11 residues. In germline, CDR1 is MNHEY, CDR2 SVGAGI. The CDR3 here is CASRGANVLTF. The CDR3 coding sequence is TGTGCCAGCCGTGGGGCCAACGTCCTGACTTTC.